A single sample is the source of the 27 T cell receptor beta chains below, sequenced in a study of HIV-infected children after antiretroviral therapy interruption. Treatment described: PENTA 11 planned treatment interruption arm or continuous ART arm. RNA-based 3' RACE libraries used unique molecular identifiers. TCRdb re-analysed the 3' RACE reads in MiXCR, keeping a single row per CDR3 protein. This table holds fewer than 8,000 distinct CDR3 sequences, approximately 15% found once. The sequencing here drew on CD45RO+ CD8+ T cells from PBMCs, pooled from several time points, taken from a donor given antiretroviral therapy, either interrupted or continuous. This sample's subset: memory CD8+ CD45RO+ CD45RA- T cells. Every receptor here comes from a pool of human donors with HIV.

This clonotype is deemed medium-sized. The V and J genes are TRBV7-9 and TRBJ2-2; D uncertain. The CDR3 contains 14 residues. From germline, CDR1 is SEHNR and CDR2 FQNEAQ (reference sequence). Trimming took 1 base from V and 1 from J, leaving 4 bases between them. The CDR3 nucleotides read TGTGCCAGCAGCTTAGTGAAGAACACCGGGGAGCTGTTTTTT. It yields the protein CASSLVKNTGELFF.

In the case of this clonotype: It may be a read error: a sequence one base away is much more abundant. This chain uses TRBV3-1 with TRBJ2-3, with D possibly being TRBD1 (6 bases). The CDR3 is 15 amino acids. Germline loops: CDR1 LGHDT, CDR2 YNNKEL (reference sequence). Trimming left V 4 bases short and J 4 bases short, with 15 bases between. The CDR3 sequence: CASSRISRGPDTQYF. CDR3 DNA: TGTGCCAGCAGCCGGATTAGCAGGGGACCAGATACGCAGTATTTT.

This clonotype was seen repeatedly, ten times or more. The chain is built from TRBV19 and TRBJ1-5; TRBD1 is a possible D gene (5 bases). The CDR3 is 16 amino acids. V was clipped by 3 bases and J by 0 bases, with 12 bases between them. Germline V gene data show CDR1 as LNHDA and CDR2 as SQIVND (reference sequence). The DNA of the CDR3 is TGTGCCAGTAGTATTGTTGCGGGGGTTAGCAATCAGCCCCAGCATTTT. It codes for CASSIVAGVSNQPQHF.

This clonotype occurred many times. V gene TRBV7-9 combines with J gene TRBJ2-1; weak D call: TRBD2 (7 bases). Trimming took 8 bases from V and 9 from J, leaving 11 bases between them. The germline V gene encodes CDR1 SEHNR and CDR2 FQNEAQ (reference sequence). The CDR3 loop spans 11 amino acids. The CDR3 nucleotides read TGTGCCAGCGCGAGGGGGGGTGAGCAGTTCTTC. It codes for CASARGGEQFF.

V gene TRBV29-1 combines with J gene TRBJ2-1; maybe TRBD2 (5 bases). CDR1 and CDR2 from the germline V gene are SQVTM and ANQGSEA. V lost 7 bases, J lost 4 bases, and 20 bases lay in between. This CDR3 is built from 15 residues. CDR3 in amino acids: CSGLGGSEYYNEQFF. As DNA, the CDR3 is TGCAGCGGATTGGGTGGTAGCGAGTATTACAATGAGCAGTTCTTC.

There are many counts of this clonotype. The chain uses TRBV5-6 and TRBJ2-1, with D perhaps matching TRBD2 (5 bases). The CDR3 has 15 residues. The V gene lost 0 bases and the J gene lost 0 bases, with 7 bases spanning the gap. The germline CDR1 and CDR2 sequences are SGHDT and YYEEEE. CDR3 DNA: TGTGCCAGCAGCTTGGGACTACGCTCCTACAATGAGCAGTTCTTC. Translating it yields CASSLGLRSYNEQFF. The whole variable domain, filled in from reference TRBV5-6 and TRBJ2-1, reads DAGVTQSPTHLIKTRGQQVTLRCSPKSGHDTVSWYQQALGQGPQFIFQYYEEEERQRGNFPDRFSGHQFPNYSSELNVNALLLGDSALYLCASSLGLRSYNEQFFGPGTRLTVL.

This clonotype was observed a handful of times. This chain joins TRBV7-9 and TRBJ2-7; tentatively, D is TRBD1 or TRBD2 (5 bases each). Trimming left V 0 bases short and J 4 bases short, with 10 bases between. The length of the CDR3 is 14 residues. Germline CDR1 SEHNR, CDR2 FQNEAQ (reference sequence). DNA of the CDR3: TGTGCCAGCAGCTTAGCGAACTGGGGGTACGAGCAGTACTTC. This gives the protein CASSLANWGYEQYF.

This clonotype is labeled as medium-sized. This sequence joins TRBV4-1 and TRBJ2-1; TRBD1 is a possible D gene (7 bases). Between the trimmed V and J ends, which lost 6 bases and 4 bases, there was a span of 13 bases. This CDR3 region has 14 residues. Germline CDR1 MGHRA, CDR2 YSYEKL. The DNA for the CDR3 is TGCGCCAGCAGGGCGGAGGGGGCTTACAATGAGCAGTTCTTC. It encodes CASRAEGAYNEQFF.

V is TRBV18 and J is TRBJ1-1, with 10 bases aligning to TRBD1. The germline V gene encodes CDR1 KGHSH and CDR2 LQKENI. V was pared by 8 bases and J by 6 bases, with 6 bases of the junction left unmatched. The CDR3 consists of 13 residues. CDR3 DNA: TGTGCCAGCGTAGGACAGGGGGTCGCTGAAGCTTTCTTT. This gives the protein CASVGQGVAEAFF. The entire variable domain, with the rest obtained from reference TRBV18 and TRBJ1-1, is as follows: NAGVMQNPRHLVRRRGQEARLRCSPMKGHSHVYWYRQLPEEGLKFMVYLQKENIIDESGMPKERFSAEFPKEGPSILRIQQVVRGDSAAYFCASVGQGVAEAFFGQGTRLTVV.

In this sample, this clonotype is medium-sized (0.01 to 0.1%). The genes are TRBV18 and TRBJ1-1; D gene uncertain. The germline V gene has CDR1 KGHSH and CDR2 LQKENI. The CDR3 spans 12 residues. The germline V and J ends were trimmed by 2 bases and 5 bases, with 6 bases remaining between them. The CDR3 DNA is TGTGCCAGCTCACCAGGGGTAACTGAAGCTTTCTTT. Its translation is CASSPGVTEAFF.

This clonotype is judged large. V usage is TRBV27 and J usage is TRBJ2-7, with D possibly being TRBD1 or TRBD2 (6 bases each). The CDR3 runs to 13 residues. The germline gives CDR1 MNHEY, CDR2 SMNVEV (reference sequence). The germline V and J ends were trimmed by 4 bases and 0 bases, with 7 bases remaining between them. DNA of the CDR3: TGTGCCAGCAGTTGGGGGGCCTCCTACGAGCAGTACTTC. This sequence encodes CASSWGASYEQYF.

The table lists this clonotype with a few counts. V is TRBV18 and J is TRBJ2-1; 9 bases agree with TRBD2. Germline loops: CDR1 KGHSH, CDR2 LQKENI. Losses at the gene ends were 4 bases for V and 0 bases for J; bases not matched to a gene: 4. CDR3 length equals 16 residues. The DNA of the CDR3 is TGTGCCAGCTCACGGAGACTAGCGGACTCCTACAATGAGCAGTTCTTC. This sequence encodes CASSRRLADSYNEQFF.

The CDR3 here is CASSYSWDSYEQYF. In DNA, the CDR3 is TGTGCCAGCAGTTACTCGTGGGATTCCTACGAGCAGTACTTC. The chain joins TRBV6-5 to TRBJ2-7; D unresolved. Germline CDR1 and CDR2: MNHEY and SVGAGI. Trimming took 0 bases from V and 1 from J, leaving 7 bases between them. The CDR3 sequence is 14 residues long.

This clonotype has ten or more counts. The CDR3: CASNRPGRTYNEQFF. The CDR3, as DNA: TGTGCCAGCAACCGACCCGGACGGACCTACAATGAGCAGTTCTTC. V is TRBV28 and J is TRBJ2-1; D gene ambiguous. Germline CDR1 is MDHEN and CDR2 is SYDVKM. This CDR3 contains 15 residues. V gave up 7 bases and J gave up 2 bases, with 15 bases separating them.

This clonotype was counted ten times or more. This chain joins TRBV7-2 and TRBJ2-7; 9 bases match TRBD1. The CDR3 runs to 15 residues. Looked up from germline, CDR1 is SGHTA and CDR2 is FQGNSA. V shed 4 bases, J shed 6 bases, and the junction held 10 bases outside the gene matches. The CDR3 reads CASSSNSGTGTEQYF. CDR3 bases: TGTGCCAGCAGCTCGAATTCCGGGACAGGGACCGAGCAGTACTTC.

In its sample, this clonotype was seen many times. This rearrangement joins TRBV5-1 to TRBJ2-1; no definite D call. V was shortened by 10 bases and J by 7 bases, with 15 bases between the two germline ends. Per germline, CDR1 SGHRS and CDR2 YFSETQ. The CDR3 has 12 amino acids. As DNA, the CDR3 is TGCGCCTCCCGCCGCAGCTCAAATGAGCAGTTCTTC. Its translation: CASRRSSNEQFF.

This clonotype is classed as medium-sized. The V gene is TRBV28, the J gene TRBJ1-1; D is undetermined. The CDR3 loop spans 13 amino acids. Between the trimmed V and J ends, which lost 7 bases and 2 bases, there was a span of 11 bases. Germline V gives CDR1 MDHEN, CDR2 SYDVKM. In DNA, the CDR3 is TGTGCCAGCATTACCGGGGTAAACACTGAAGCTTTCTTT. It translates to CASITGVNTEAFF.

The chain couples TRBV4-1 to TRBJ1-1; the D gene is possibly TRBD1 (5 bases). There are 14 residues in the CDR3. The germline V gene has CDR1 MGHRA and CDR2 YSYEKL. V gave up 1 base and J gave up 1 base, with 7 bases separating them. The CDR3 is CASSQVGANTEAFF. CDR3 DNA sequence: TGCGCCAGCAGCCAAGTCGGGGCGAACACTGAAGCTTTCTTT.

V is TRBV14 and J is TRBJ1-1, with D possibly being TRBD1 (5 bases). The ends were cut back, 2 bases at V and 4 bases at J, with 8 bases in the middle. CDR1 is SGHDN, CDR2 FVKESK, per germline. The CDR3 runs to 13 residues. The CDR3 reads CASSQMTATEAFF. The CDR3 DNA is TGTGCCAGCAGCCAAATGACAGCCACTGAAGCTTTCTTT. Full variable domain (outside the CDR3, taken from reference TRBV14 and TRBJ1-1): EAGVTQFPSHSVIEKGQTVTLRCDPISGHDNLYWYRRVMGKEIKFLLHFVKESKQDESGMPNNRFLAERTGGTYSTLKVQPAELEDSGVYFCASSQMTATEAFFGQGTRLTVV.

This clonotype is classed as medium-sized (0.01 to 0.1%). This chain links TRBV4-3 with TRBJ2-6; TRBD2 matches 11 bases. Unmatched junction bases numbered 0, after V lost 2 bases and J lost 3 bases. Looked up from germline, CDR1 is LGHNA and CDR2 is YSLEER. The CDR3 is 16 amino acids. Here the CDR3 reads CASSQTSGSGANVLTF. DNA for the CDR3: TGCGCCAGCAGCCAAACTAGCGGGAGTGGGGCCAACGTCCTGACTTTC.

This clonotype was found many times. The V call is TRBV13, the J call TRBJ1-6; TRBD1 might be the D (6 bases). The CDR3 contains 15 residues. Germline V lookup: CDR1 PRHDT, CDR2 FYEKMQ (reference sequence). The V and J ends lost 4 bases and 10 bases respectively, with 17 bases between them. CDR3 sequence reads: CASSSRQAFTSPLHF. The CDR3 region has the DNA TGTGCCAGCAGCTCGAGACAGGCCTTCACCTCACCCCTCCACTTT.

This clonotype was observed many times. V gene TRBV24-1 combines with J gene TRBJ2-5, with 11 bases matching TRBD1. Germline loops: CDR1 KGHDR, CDR2 SFDVKD. The CDR3 has 17 residues. The V and J ends lost 2 bases and 5 bases, in that order; junction bases with no gene match: 9. As DNA, the CDR3 is TGTGCCACCAGTGATTCTTCTTCCGGGACAGGGGGGGAGACCCAGTACTTC. Translation gives CATSDSSSGTGGETQYF.

By share, this clonotype ranks as medium-sized. The CDR3 protein is CASSYLRGVGNTIYF. CDR3 sequence (DNA): TGTGCCAGCAGTTACCTCCGGGGCGTGGGAAACACCATATATTTT. This chain joins TRBV6-6 and TRBJ1-3; TRBD1 might be the D (5 bases). This CDR3 is 15 amino acids long. Trimming took off 2 bases at V and 4 bases at J, with 12 bases between the two ends. From germline, CDR1 is MNHNY and CDR2 SVGAGI (reference sequence).

Ten or more counts support this clonotype. The CDR3 nucleotides are TGTGCCAGCCCCCCTCAGTTGAAGCGGACAGAATTGAAAAACATTCAGTACTTC. Its translation is CASPPQLKRTELKNIQYF. The J gene is TRBJ2-4, the V gene TRBV28, with a weak D call TRBD1 (6 bases). Germline lookup yields CDR1 MDHEN and CDR2 SYDVKM. Trimming took 8 bases from V and 4 from J, leaving 27 bases between them. This CDR3 has 18 amino acids.

This clonotype rates as medium-sized. The chain employs TRBV12-3 or TRBV12-4 and TRBJ2-7; no firm D call. V gave up 3 bases and J gave up 2 bases, with 8 bases separating them. This CDR3 has 13 residues. The CDR3 protein is CASSFWQAYEQYF. CDR3 in DNA: TGTGCCAGCAGTTTTTGGCAGGCCTACGAGCAGTACTTC.

This clonotype came up many times. This sequence joins TRBV18 and TRBJ1-1; no firm D call. The V gene's germline CDR1 is KGHSH and CDR2 LQKENI. Trimming left V 4 bases short and J 5 bases short, with 14 bases between. CDR3 size: 14 residues. The CDR3 DNA reads TGTGCCAGCTCACGACTCCAAGCGGGGACTGAAGCTTTCTTT. Amino acid sequence: CASSRLQAGTEAFF.

The genes are TRBV2 and TRBJ1-6; TRBD1 matches at 9 bases. Germline trimming cut 3 bases from V and 10 bases from J; bases unmatched to any gene: 7. The CDR3 is 15 residues long. Per germline, CDR1 SNHLY and CDR2 FYNNEI. In DNA form, the CDR3 reads TGTGCCAGCAGTGAGGCGACAGGGGGAAGATCACCCCTCCACTTT. Residues: CASSEATGGRSPLHF.